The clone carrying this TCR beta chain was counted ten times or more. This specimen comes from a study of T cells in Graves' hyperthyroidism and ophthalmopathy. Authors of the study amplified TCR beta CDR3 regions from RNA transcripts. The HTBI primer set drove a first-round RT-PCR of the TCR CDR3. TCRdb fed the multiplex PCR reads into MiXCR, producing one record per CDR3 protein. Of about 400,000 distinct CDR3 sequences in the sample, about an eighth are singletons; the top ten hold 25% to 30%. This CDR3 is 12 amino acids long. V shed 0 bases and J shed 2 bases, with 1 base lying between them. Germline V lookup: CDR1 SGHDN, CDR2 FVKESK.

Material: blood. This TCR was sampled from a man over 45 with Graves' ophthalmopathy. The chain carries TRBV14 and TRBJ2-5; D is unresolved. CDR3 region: CASSQDQETQYF. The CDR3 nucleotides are TGTGCCAGCAGCCAAGATCAAGAGACCCAGTACTTC.